This passage covers 4 T cell receptor beta chains from one sample sequenced in a study of cytomegalovirus exposure and HLA in healthy donors. The PCR made use of 60 Vbeta and 13 Jbeta primers. TCRdb keeps only in-frame clones here, not all; method: immunoSEQ multiplex PCR. The sample holds more than 95,000 clones; roughly 9% are singletons and the top ten take around 3%. The material sequenced was PBMCs. The receptor set was obtained from a man in his thirties or forties in good health and CMV-seronegative.

This clone was counted between two and nine times. V is TRBV28 and J is TRBJ1-5; D is possibly TRBD1 (6 bases). CDR3 length equals 16 residues. The germline CDR1 and CDR2 sequences are MDHEN and SYDVKM. The ends were cut back, 7 bases at V and 3 bases at J, with 19 bases in the middle. CDR3 bases: TGTGCCAGCACGAAAGCGGGGGCCGGATTCAATCAGCCCCAGCATTTT. It encodes CASTKAGAGFNQPQHF.

This clone showed up just a few times. The chain has TRBV7-9 and TRBJ1-6; 8 bases agree with TRBD1. The CDR3 runs to 16 residues. Germline CDR1 is SEHNR and CDR2 is FQNEAQ (reference sequence). The V segment lost 1 base and the J segment 5 bases; nucleotides outside the gene matches: 4. The CDR3 spells CASSLGETGDNSPLHF. CDR3 bases: TGTGCCAGCAGCTTAGGTGAGACAGGGGATAATTCACCCCTCCACTTT.

J is TRBJ2-5 and V is TRBV2; D uncertain. Trimming took 6 bases from V and 7 from J, leaving 18 bases between them. CDR3 length equals 14 residues. CDR1 is SNHLY and CDR2 is FYNNEI in the germline V gene. Written as DNA, the CDR3 is TGTGCCAGCAGGCCCGGGTCTACCCTGGGGACCCAGTACTTC. It translates to CASRPGSTLGTQYF. The whole variable domain, remainder taken from reference TRBV2 and TRBJ2-5, is EPEVTQTPSHQVTQMGQEVILRCVPISNHLYFYWYRQILGQKVEFLVSFYNNEISEKSEIFDDQFSVERPDGSNFTLKIRSTKLEDSAMYFCASRPGSTLGTQYFGPGTRLLVL.

The gene calls are TRBV19 and TRBJ1-5; 8 positions agree with TRBD1. Germline assignment: CDR1 LNHDA and CDR2 SQIVND (reference sequence). This CDR3 has 14 amino acids. Trimming at V came to 9 bases and at J to 4 bases, leaving 8 bases not matched to a gene. The DNA of the CDR3 is TGTGCCAGCAAAACCCGGGACAGGAATCAGCCCCAGCATTTT. As protein: CASKTRDRNQPQHF.